This TCR beta chain comes out of a study of shared clonotypes between healthy human individuals. The study's findings and limits: Shared across a few donors were 4% to 5% of the naive CD4 clonotypes.

Sequencing was performed with immunoSEQ multiplex PCR; in TCRdb, only in-frame clones are kept and a portion is missing. Here the sample spans hundreds of thousands of clones, 95% to 96% being singletons. This clone showed up just once. Its antigen is not identified. Terminally differentiated effector memory CD45RA+ cells were left out of the naive CD8 fraction, which was CD45RO-negative and positively selected for CCR7. The CDR3 covers 15 residues. The V gene's germline CDR1 is SNHLY and CDR2 FYNNEI. The V end lost 5 bases, the J end lost 0 bases, and 10 bases lay between the germline ends. This receptor was obtained from a woman aged 25 to 39 in good health. Specimen: naive CD8+ T cells sorted from blood. The chain is built from TRBV2 and TRBJ1-4; D remains unclear. CDR3 sequence: CASSPTGATNEKLFF. CDR3 sequence (DNA): TGTGCCAGCAGTCCGACGGGAGCAACTAATGAAAAACTGTTTTTT.